This T cell receptor (beta chain) came from a study of blood T cell repertoires in COVID-19. Study context: Sample material is recorded as cDNA or gDNA derived from T cells, B-cell-depleted T cells, or PBMCs.

Clones were read by immunoSEQ multiplex PCR, and TCRdb kept only the in-frame ones, dropping some. The table records 90,000 to 150,000 clones, approximately 80% of them present only once. CDR1 is GTSNPN and CDR2 is SVGIG in the germline V gene (reference sequence). The CDR3 has 13 residues. The V gene end was trimmed by 5 bases and the J gene end by 2 bases; junction bases not matched to a gene: 3. The sequencing sample was made of peripheral blood. The clonotype comes from a human donor in a cohort sampled during active COVID-19. The V and J genes are TRBV30 and TRBJ1-5; TRBD1 matches 7 bases. The CDR3 reads CAWETGGNQPQHF. The CDR3 nucleotides read TGTGCCTGGGAAACAGGGGGCAATCAGCCCCAGCATTTT.